The rows below give T cell receptor beta chains drawn from one sample of a study of cytomegalovirus exposure and HLA in healthy donors. Sequencing used immunoSEQ multiplex PCR; TCRdb keeps in-frame clones, though not all of them. The data show about 190,000 clones, with 84% seen just once and approximately 7% held by the top ten. Sequencing was performed on PBMCs. Receptors originate from a man aged 18-30 years in good health and CMV-seropositive. Each CDR3 is given with its conserved first and last residue. The D gene is left open where the match is weak. Size tells how often a clone was seen (once, few, many) or the class of an expanded clone, and some rows leave it out.

cdr3_aa cdr3_nt v_call d_call clone_size j_call
CASRRADTQYF TGTGCCAGTAGGAGGGCAGATACGCAGTATTTT TRBV19 - - TRBJ2-3
CASRARVNTEAFF TGTGCCAGCAGAGCCAGGGTGAACACTGAAGCTTTCTTT TRBV6-4 - - TRBJ1-1
CAWSVGGSANEQFF TGTGCCTGGAGTGTTGGAGGGTCGGCCAATGAGCAGTTCTTC TRBV30 - - TRBJ2-1
CAISEGRDRGRFDQPQHF TGTGCCATCAGTGAGGGCCGGGACAGGGGGCGTTTCGATCAGCCCCAGCATTTT TRBV10-3 TRBD1 - TRBJ1-5
CASSTWTGRNPYEQYF TGTGCCAGCAGCACCTGGACAGGGAGGAATCCCTACGAGCAGTACTTC TRBV21-1 - - TRBJ2-7
CASSISGQGVGGYTF TGTGCCAGCAGCATAAGCGGACAGGGAGTGGGAGGCTACACCTTC TRBV9 TRBD1 - TRBJ1-2
CASSYPLDTQYF TGTGCCAGCAGTTACCCTCTGGATACGCAGTATTTT TRBV6-5 - - TRBJ2-3
CASSTRRGQGYEQYF TGTGCCAGTAGTACCCGAAGGGGACAGGGCTACGAGCAGTACTTC TRBV19 TRBD1 - TRBJ2-7
CASSVGGIGGNEQFF TGTGCCAGCAGCGTAGGCGGGATTGGGGGCAATGAGCAGTTCTTC TRBV9 - - TRBJ2-1
CAWKGAGAPEAFF TGTGCCTGGAAGGGGGCCGGCGCTCCTGAAGCTTTCTTT TRBV30 TRBD1 - TRBJ1-1
CASSPGLAGTSDTQYF TGCGCCAGCAGCCCTGGACTAGCGGGAACCTCAGATACGCAGTATTTT TRBV5-1 TRBD2 - TRBJ2-3
CASSLRESGYTF TGTGCCAGCAGTTTGAGGGAGAGCGGCTACACCTTC TRBV28 - once TRBJ1-2
CASSLTGVLYNEQFF TGTGCCAGCAGCCTGACAGGGGTCCTCTACAATGAGCAGTTCTTC TRBV5-4 TRBD1 - TRBJ2-1
CASSRSGPTTTYGDNEQFF TGTGCCAGCAGCCGCTCGGGTCCGACGACTACCTACGGGGACAATGAGCAGTTCTTC TRBV11-2 - - TRBJ2-1
CASSLAGGPYNEQFF TGTGCCAGCAGCTTAGCGGGGGGACCCTACAATGAGCAGTTCTTC TRBV7-2 - - TRBJ2-1
CASSGTTGVNYGYTF TGTGCCAGCAGTGGAACGACAGGGGTCAACTATGGCTACACCTTC TRBV27 TRBD1 - TRBJ1-2